This T cell receptor beta chain was recovered during a study of T cells after yellow fever vaccination. This clonotype was observed a few times. Synthesis of TCR cDNA relied on 5'RACE template switching, which attached a universal primer site and UMIs. TCRdb processed the 5' RACE reads anew with MiXCR; each CDR3 protein has one entry. The sample records 500,000 to 650,000 distinct CDR3 sequences, roughly 14% being singletons. The CDR3 sequence is 12 residues long. V lost 5 bases, J lost 3 bases, and 8 bases lay in between. This TCR derives from a man in his thirties or forties who received the YFV17D yellow fever vaccine. V is TRBV12-3 or TRBV12-4 and J is TRBJ2-7; no firm D call. Material: PBMCs, obtained on the day of the yellow fever booster vaccination. CDR3 nucleotides: TGTGCCAGCAGTCCCCCTCACTACGAGCAGTACTTC. As protein: CASSPPHYEQYF.